This TCR beta chain was obtained from a study of T cells in localized non-small cell lung cancer. Study results and limitations: Owing to sequencing of a solitary tumor region, heterogeneity cannot be discounted. The appearance of a median approximately 60 of the top 100 tumor clones was seen in adjacent lung. It was uninvolved adjacent lung that showed the highest T cell clonality, exceeding tumor.

Clones were sequenced by immunoSEQ multiplex PCR, and TCRdb holds only the in-frame ones, with some missing. The table records tens of thousands of clones, 81% of them present only once. Remarks on this clone: The target antigen is unknown.

The starting material was peripheral blood mononuclear cells, obtained before any cancer treatment. This TCR was recovered from a male donor aged 60 or over with stage II lung adenocarcinoma.

CDR3 DNA: TGTGCCAGCAGCTGGGACAGGGGGGCGACTGAAGCTTTCTTT. Residues: CASSWDRGATEAFF. The rearrangement uses TRBV5-5 and TRBJ1-1; the match to TRBD1 covers 11 bases. Germline V gene data show CDR1 as SGHKS and CDR2 as YYEKEE (reference sequence). Unmatched junction bases numbered 3, after V lost 3 bases and J lost 5 bases. The CDR3 loop spans 14 amino acids. Complete variable domain (other parts from reference TRBV5-5 and TRBJ1-1): DAGVTQSPTHLIKTRGQQVTLRCSPISGHKSVSWYQQVLGQGPQFIFQYYEKEERGRGNFPDRFSARQFPNYSSELNVNALLLGDSALYLCASSWDRGATEAFFGQGTRLTVV.